These 8 T cell receptor delta chains originate from one sample sequenced in a study of human gamma delta and Vdelta1 T cells (dated by TCRdb to the late 2010s). Library prep was done by PCR. Data came from an Illumina MiSeq. Clonotypes were called again by TCRdb from the public reads via CATT, and duplicate nucleotide sequences were then merged into one entry. The sample data list thousands of delta-chain clones, and nearly 40% of these were observed just once. Approximately 6.3% of the sample is in the top ten clones. For these receptors, no antigen is known. Source material: Vdelta1 gamma-delta T cells from blood grown in culture (DOT cells). The label giving this sample's cell subset or site can be read as: Delta One T cells, in vitro expanded/differentiated Vd1+ gamma-delta T cells. The receptors originated from a human donor in good health.

The chain has TRDV1 and TRDJ1; TRDD3 aligns across 10 bases. The CDR3 runs 21 residues. Per germline, CDR1 TSWWSYY and CDR2 QGS. With 5 bases clipped from V and 0 bases from J, the junction kept 21 bases outside the gene matches. The CDR3 DNA reads TGTGCTCTTGGGATATCTTCCCGATACTGGGGGATTGCCCTGTACACCGATAAACTCATCTTT. It codes for CALGISSRYWGIALYTDKLIF.

The sample holds a few counts of this clone. The chain recombines TRDV1 with TRDJ1; the match to TRDD3 covers 13 bases. The CDR3 is 19 amino acids. In germline, CDR1 is TSWWSYY, CDR2 QGS. V trimming: 2 bases; J trimming: 4 bases; junction bases outside the gene matches: 13. The CDR3 sequence: CALGEKPWNWGIRHDKLIF. In DNA form, the CDR3 reads TGTGCTCTTGGGGAAAAGCCTTGGAACTGGGGGATACGCCACGATAAACTCATCTTT.

This rearrangement joins TRDV1 to TRDJ1, with 9 nucleotides matching TRDD2. Germline V gene lookup returns CDR1 TSWWSYY and CDR2 QGS. After removal of 2 bases from V and 0 bases from J, the junction contained 25 bases not matched to a gene. This CDR3 comprises 23 residues. CDR3 sequence reads: CALGEGFAILPTVLGGYTDKLIF. CDR3 nucleotides: TGTGCTCTTGGGGAAGGTTTCGCCATCCTTCCTACGGTTCTGGGGGGATACACCGATAAACTCATCTTT.

This clone was counted a few times. V gene TRDV1 combines with J gene TRDJ1; weak D call: TRDD2 (5 bases). The V and J ends lost 6 bases and 1 base respectively, with 45 bases between them. The CDR3 length is 25 residues. Germline V gene data show CDR1 as TSWWSYY and CDR2 as QGS. CDR3: CALGDGKMDFPNPLQNRPITDKLIF. The CDR3 region has the DNA TGTGCTCTTGGAGACGGAAAAATGGACTTCCCGAATCCTCTACAGAACCGCCCGATCACCGATAAACTCATCTTT.

The chain combines TRDV1 with TRDJ1; D is perhaps TRDD3 (5 bases). Trimming took off 1 base at V and 0 bases at J, with 30 bases between the two ends. The germline CDR1 and CDR2 sequences are TSWWSYY and QGS. The CDR3 length is 22 residues. This chain's CDR3 is CALGEPRPKNPRGADYTDKLIF. CDR3 sequence (DNA): TGTGCTCTTGGGGAACCTCGCCCCAAAAATCCCCGGGGGGCCGACTACACCGATAAACTCATCTTT.

This clone was detected a few times. V usage is TRDV1 and J usage is TRDJ1, with 10 bases lining up with TRDD3. This CDR3 has 20 amino acids. V trimming: 1 base; J trimming: 0 bases; junction bases outside the gene matches: 14. Germline lookup yields CDR1 TSWWSYY and CDR2 QGS. The CDR3 reads CALGEPWFLLGDRYTDKLIF. The CDR3 coding sequence is TGTGCTCTTGGGGAACCATGGTTCCTACTGGGGGATCGGTACACCGATAAACTCATCTTT.

This clone was recorded once. A much larger clone lies one base from this, so it may be a read error. The same CDR3 also results from other DNA sequences found in this sample. The rearrangement links TRDV1 to TRDJ1, with D possibly being TRDD3 (7 bases). Germline V lookup: CDR1 TSWWSYY, CDR2 QGS. The CDR3 length is 19 residues. The CDR3 DNA reads TGTGCCCTTGGGGAAACCGCTTCCTCTAAGGACTGGGGCACCGATAAACTCATCTTT. Translating it yields CALGETASSKDWGTDKLIF.

The chain joins TRDV1 to TRDJ1; 8 positions agree with TRDD3. Trimming at V came to 5 bases and at J to 2 bases, leaving 22 bases not matched to a gene. The germline V gene encodes CDR1 TSWWSYY and CDR2 QGS. The CDR3 consists of 20 residues. The CDR3 sequence: CALGNSRPTSSDWGTDKLIF. In nucleotides, the CDR3 is TGTGCTCTTGGGAACTCTCGTCCTACTTCCTCCGACTGGGGGACCGATAAACTCATCTTT.